The 32 T cell receptor beta chains in this list originate from one sample, sequenced in a study of response to subunit inactivated influenza vaccine. MiXCR, applied by TCRdb to the RT-PCR reads, yields one record per CDR3 protein. The repertoire holds some 520,000 distinct CDR3 sequences, with about 17% as singletons. The specimen was CD4+ T cells sorted from PBMCs, collected approximately 25 months after vaccination. The origin of the receptors is a man in his fifties or sixties who received an inactivated influenza vaccine.

The V gene is TRBV28, the J gene TRBJ2-1, with TRBD2 matching over 8 bases. The V gene end was trimmed by 6 bases and the J gene end by 0 bases; junction bases not matched to a gene: 7. Germline lookup yields CDR1 MDHEN and CDR2 SYDVKM. This CDR3 is built from 16 residues. CDR3 region: CASRSAGVSSYNEQFF. The CDR3 nucleotides read TGTGCCAGCAGGTCAGCGGGAGTAAGCTCCTACAATGAGCAGTTCTTC.

In this sample, this clonotype turned up a few times. This chain connects TRBV20-1 to TRBJ2-1; maybe TRBD1 (6 bases). Germline V lookup: CDR1 DFQATT, CDR2 SNEGSKA (reference sequence). Between the trimmed V and J ends, which lost 3 bases and 8 bases, there was a span of 17 bases. This CDR3 has 14 residues. This CDR3 is CSARQGSVFHEQFF. CDR3 in DNA: TGCAGTGCTAGGCAGGGGTCGGTTTTCCATGAGCAGTTCTTC.

The chain recombines TRBV24-1 with TRBJ2-1; D is tentatively TRBD1 or TRBD2 (7 bases each). The CDR3 sequence is 19 residues long. Trimming stripped 9 bases from V and 2 bases from J, with 28 bases between. CDR1 is KGHDR and CDR2 is SFDVKD in the germline V gene. The CDR3 loop reads CATSRGGGRVGTAYNEQFF. The CDR3 coding sequence is TGTGCCACCTCGAGGGGAGGGGGCAGGGTAGGTACGGCCTACAATGAGCAGTTCTTC.

This clonotype was seen a few times. The chain recombines TRBV20-1 with TRBJ1-2; D unclear. V was clipped by 3 bases and J by 4 bases, with 9 bases between them. Per germline, CDR1 DFQATT and CDR2 SNEGSKA (reference sequence). The CDR3 is made up of 12 amino acids. CDR3 protein: CSASQSAYGYTF. As DNA, the CDR3 is TGCAGTGCTAGCCAGTCCGCCTATGGCTACACCTTC.

The chain joins TRBV30 to TRBJ1-5, with TRBD1 matching 8 bases. Germline CDR1 is GTSNPN and CDR2 is SVGIG (reference sequence). V lost 0 bases and J lost 10; bases outside the gene matches: 2. The CDR3 loop spans 12 amino acids. The CDR3 reads CAWSVGQGPQHF. DNA of the CDR3: TGTGCCTGGAGTGTTGGACAGGGCCCCCAGCATTTT.

The rearrangement links TRBV6-5 to TRBJ2-6; D remains unclear. Germline loops: CDR1 MNHEY, CDR2 SVGAGI. The CDR3 runs to 14 residues. V was shortened by 2 bases and J by 4 bases, with 6 bases between the two germline ends. The CDR3 region is CASSYTRGANVLTF. CDR3 DNA sequence: TGTGCCAGCAGTTACACTCGGGGGGCCAACGTCCTGACTTTC.

The V gene is TRBV3-1, the J gene TRBJ1-1; D remains ambiguous. V shed 2 bases and J shed 1 base, with 8 bases lying between them. Looked up from germline, CDR1 is LGHDT and CDR2 is YNNKEL (reference sequence). CDR3 size: 14 residues. The CDR3 nucleotides read TGTGCCAGCAGCCAATCCCGACCGAACACTGAAGCTTTCTTT. Protein sequence: CASSQSRPNTEAFF. Together with reference TRBV3-1 and TRBJ1-1, the CDR3 gives the full variable domain: DTAVSQTPKYLVTQMGNDKSIKCEQNLGHDTMYWYKQDSKKFLKIMFSYNNKELIINETVPNRFSPKSPDKAHLNLHINSLELGDSAVYFCASSQSRPNTEAFFGQGTRLTVV.

This clonotype was picked up many times. The chain uses TRBV4-3 and TRBJ2-7; 8 bases are shared with TRBD1. The CDR3 runs to 15 residues. V dropped 0 bases and J dropped 4; count of bases not matched to a gene: 5. From germline, CDR1 is LGHNA and CDR2 YSLEER. The CDR3 sequence is CASSQDRTGIYEQYF. For the CDR3, the DNA is TGCGCCAGCAGCCAAGATAGGACAGGGATTTACGAGCAGTACTTC.

This clonotype was seen more than once but under ten times. This chain joins TRBV12-3 or TRBV12-4 and TRBJ2-7; either TRBD1 or TRBD2 may supply D (5 bases each). Deletions cut 5 bases from V and 1 base from J, with 15 bases between. This CDR3 contains 15 residues. The CDR3 loop reads CASSVLGTISYEQYF. CDR3 nucleotide sequence: TGTGCCAGCAGTGTCCTCGGGACGATATCCTACGAGCAGTACTTC.

This clonotype appeared many times. This chain uses TRBV6-6 with TRBJ2-5; D unclear. Looked up from germline, CDR1 is MNHNY and CDR2 is SVGAGI (reference sequence). There are 13 residues in the CDR3. V was trimmed by 4 bases and J by 1 base, leaving 7 bases between them. The DNA for the CDR3 is TGTGCCAGCAGTTTACTTCCCCAAGAGACCCAGTACTTC. Amino acid sequence: CASSLLPQETQYF.

This clonotype was seen at least ten times. J is TRBJ1-2 and V is TRBV7-2; 9 nucleotides agree with TRBD1. Looked up from germline, CDR1 is SGHTA and CDR2 is FQGNSA. Trimming removed 3 bases from V and 6 bases from J; junction bases left unmatched: 5. CDR3 length equals 14 residues. The CDR3 nucleotides are TGTGCCAGCAGCTTCATAACAGGGGGCAATGGCTACACCTTC. This codes for CASSFITGGNGYTF. Complete variable domain (other parts from reference TRBV7-2 and TRBJ1-2): GAGVSQSPSNKVTEKGKDVELRCDPISGHTALYWYRQSLGQGLEFLIYFQGNSAPDKSGLPSDRFSAERTGGSVSTLTIQRTQQEDSAVYLCASSFITGGNGYTFGSGTRLTVV.

This clonotype showed up just a few times. V and J are TRBV12-3 or TRBV12-4 and TRBJ1-1; D unclear. Trimming took 2 bases from V and 3 from J, leaving 10 bases between them. This CDR3 has 14 amino acids. The CDR3 reads CASSLSSRHTEAFF. CDR3 nucleotides: TGTGCCAGCAGTTTATCAAGCAGGCACACTGAAGCTTTCTTT.

The genes are TRBV20-1 and TRBJ2-7, with TRBD2 matching 9 bases. Germline V gene sequence: CDR1 DFQATT, CDR2 SNEGSKA (reference sequence). Trimming took 3 bases from V and 3 from J; bases not matched to a gene: 12. The CDR3 is made up of 16 amino acids. CDR3 nucleotides: TGCAGTGCTAGTTTGTCTAGCGGGACTAAAGTCTACGAGCAGTACTTC. Protein: CSASLSSGTKVYEQYF.

This rearrangement joins TRBV7-2 to TRBJ2-2; D might be TRBD2 (5 bases). The CDR3 has 15 residues. Per germline, CDR1 SGHTA and CDR2 FQGNSA. V shed 4 bases and J shed 1 base, with 10 bases lying between them. The CDR3 DNA sequence: TGTGCCAGCAGCTCGTCCGGGAAGAACACCGGGGAGCTGTTTTTT. This sequence encodes CASSSSGKNTGELFF.

In this sample, this clonotype turned up many times. This chain links TRBV10-3 with TRBJ2-7; TRBD1 matches at 9 bases. CDR3 length: 15 amino acids. CDR1 is ENHRY and CDR2 is SYGVKD in the germline V gene. V gave up 7 bases and J gave up 3 bases; unmatched junction bases: 10. CDR3 amino acids: CAITGGQGSSYEQYF. The CDR3 bases are TGTGCCATCACCGGGGGACAGGGATCGAGCTACGAGCAGTACTTC.

This clonotype was detected a few times. The rearrangement uses TRBV20-1 and TRBJ2-5, with D possibly matching TRBD1 (6 bases). This CDR3 comprises 13 residues. Trimming pared 2 bases from V and 2 bases from J, leaving 9 bases between. Germline values: CDR1 DFQATT, CDR2 SNEGSKA (reference sequence). CDR3 loop: CSARSGAQETQYF. In nucleotides, the CDR3 is TGCAGTGCTAGATCAGGGGCACAAGAGACCCAGTACTTC.

In its sample, this clonotype was seen many times. The chain carries TRBV5-1 and TRBJ2-1; 7 bases align to TRBD2. This CDR3 is 16 amino acids long. Germline CDR1 and CDR2: SGHRS and YFSETQ. J gave up 9 bases and V 2 bases, and 14 bases lay outside the gene matches. The CDR3 DNA is TGCGCCAGCAGCTTTTCATTCCAGCGGGGAAGGGTTGAGCAGTTCTTC. Residues: CASSFSFQRGRVEQFF.

Of note for this clonotype: At one of its ends the junction is not consistent with the germline gene, which may arise from a read error. The genes are TRBV20-1 and TRBJ2-5; D ambiguous. The germline V gene encodes CDR1 DFQATT and CDR2 SNEGSKA (reference sequence). CDR3 length equals 13 residues. The CDR3 region has the DNA TGCACTGCTAGAGACCTAGGGAAAGAGACCCAGTACTTC. Its protein is CTARDLGKETQYF.

The sample holds one count of this clonotype. The chain carries TRBV2 and TRBJ2-5; 11 bases agree with TRBD1. The CDR3 runs to 14 residues. CDR1 and CDR2 (germline): SNHLY, FYNNEI. Losses at the gene ends were 6 bases for V and 5 bases for J; bases not matched to a gene: 5. The CDR3 is CASSMDRGLETQYF. The CDR3 DNA is TGTGCCAGCAGCATGGACAGGGGGCTTGAGACCCAGTACTTC.

The V and J genes are TRBV3-1 and TRBJ2-2; D is perhaps TRBD2 (6 bases). Per the germline V gene, CDR1 is LGHDT and CDR2 is YNNKEL (reference sequence). There are 16 residues in the CDR3. V lost 1 base to trimming and J lost 7 bases, with 16 bases between them. The CDR3 DNA sequence: TGTGCCAGCAGCCAAGTAGAGACTAGTCGAGGCGGGGAGCTGTTTTTT. Translating gives CASSQVETSRGGELFF.

The rearrangement uses TRBV6-1 and TRBJ2-7; 11 bases are a match to TRBD2. The V gene end was trimmed by 6 bases and the J gene end by 0 bases; junction bases not matched to a gene: 7. Germline CDR1 reads MNHNS; CDR2 reads SASEGT. The CDR3 length is 16 residues. CDR3 amino acids: CASRRGLAESSYEQYF. CDR3 sequence (DNA): TGTGCCAGCAGACGGGGACTAGCGGAGAGCTCCTACGAGCAGTACTTC.

J is TRBJ2-3 and V is TRBV6-1, with 10 bases that match TRBD1. Per the germline V gene, CDR1 is MNHNS and CDR2 is SASEGT. Trimming took 6 bases from V and 8 from J; bases not matched to a gene: 11. The CDR3 runs to 15 residues. The DNA for the CDR3 is TGTGCCAGCAGCCCTCGACAGGGGGCGGCCTTTACGCAGTATTTT. Residues: CASSPRQGAAFTQYF.

The table lists this clonotype with many counts. CDR3 protein: CATQTGSGANVLTF. In nucleotides, the CDR3 is TGTGCCACGCAGACAGGCTCTGGGGCCAACGTCCTGACTTTC. This rearrangement joins TRBV10-3 to TRBJ2-6, with TRBD1 as a possible D gene (6 bases). V was cut by 10 bases and J by 0 bases, with 10 bases left in between. The CDR3 contains 14 residues. Germline CDR1 and CDR2: ENHRY and SYGVKD.

J is TRBJ2-3 and V is TRBV10-3, with TRBD2 as a possible D gene (5 bases). The CDR3 loop spans 12 amino acids. Germline V gene lookup returns CDR1 ENHRY and CDR2 SYGVKD. V was clipped by 3 bases and J by 10 bases, with 11 bases between them. This chain's CDR3 is CAISDGMAAQYF. Written as DNA, the CDR3 is TGTGCCATCAGTGACGGGATGGCGGCGCAGTATTTT.

V usage is TRBV20-1 and J usage is TRBJ2-1, with 13 bases identical to TRBD2. Germline V gene data show CDR1 as DFQATT and CDR2 as SNEGSKA (reference sequence). The V gene end was trimmed by 3 bases and the J gene end by 8 bases; junction bases not matched to a gene: 10. This CDR3 has 16 amino acids. CDR3 in DNA: TGCAGTGCTAGCCTCACTAGCGGGGGGGCCATCGATGAGCAGTTCTTC. It encodes CSASLTSGGAIDEQFF.

The rearrangement joins TRBV6-5 to TRBJ1-6; D gene ambiguous. The CDR3 is made up of 16 amino acids. The germline V and J ends were trimmed by 0 bases and 7 bases, with 13 bases remaining between them. The V gene's germline CDR1 is MNHEY and CDR2 SVGAGI. CDR3 region: CASSYSNHWANSPLHF. The CDR3 DNA reads as TGTGCCAGCAGTTACTCGAACCATTGGGCCAATTCACCCCTCCACTTT.

The table lists this clonotype with a few counts. This sequence joins TRBV5-1 and TRBJ2-7; D gene ambiguous. The germline V gene encodes CDR1 SGHRS and CDR2 YFSETQ. This CDR3 comprises 16 residues. V lost 1 base and J 0 bases, leaving 14 bases between the germline ends. CDR3 in DNA: TGCGCCAGCAGCTTGAGCCTTTCATCGAGCTCCTACGAGCAGTACTTC. It translates to CASSLSLSSSSYEQYF.

The chain uses TRBV20-1 and TRBJ2-5; D may be TRBD1 (5 bases). V gave up 5 bases and J gave up 7 bases, with 17 bases separating them. CDR1 DFQATT and CDR2 SNEGSKA come from the germline V gene (reference sequence). The CDR3 consists of 13 residues. CDR3: CSAAPQGRGTQYF. In nucleotides, the CDR3 is TGCAGTGCTGCCCCGCAGGGCCGAGGGACCCAGTACTTC.

V is TRBV3-1 and J is TRBJ2-3, with D possibly TRBD1 on 5 matching bases. CDR3 length: 16 amino acids. The ends were cut back, 0 bases at V and 2 bases at J, with 12 bases in the middle. Germline V gene lookup returns CDR1 LGHDT and CDR2 YNNKEL (reference sequence). For the CDR3, the DNA is TGTGCCAGCAGCCAAGAAGGACAAATATACACAGATACGCAGTATTTT. Amino acids: CASSQEGQIYTDTQYF.

This clonotype was counted between two and nine times. The V call is TRBV24-1, the J call TRBJ1-5; TRBD1 matches 7 bases. The J segment lost 2 bases and the V segment lost 2 bases, leaving 5 bases of the junction unmatched. Germline lookup yields CDR1 KGHDR and CDR2 SFDVKD. The CDR3 length is 16 residues. This CDR3 reads CATSDSHTGGNQPQHF. CDR3 nucleotides: TGTGCCACCAGTGATTCGCACACAGGGGGCAATCAGCCCCAGCATTTT.

This clonotype was seen a handful of times. The genes are TRBV12-3 or TRBV12-4 and TRBJ1-6; D unresolved. This CDR3 comprises 13 residues. The V and J ends lost 5 bases and 10 bases respectively, with 12 bases between them. CDR3 coding DNA: TGTGCCAGCAGTCGGGAGCTTGGATCACCCCTCCACTTT. Protein: CASSRELGSPLHF.

V gene TRBV20-1 combines with J gene TRBJ2-5; D call uncertain. Germline lookup yields CDR1 DFQATT and CDR2 SNEGSKA (reference sequence). V was trimmed by 3 bases and J by 1 base, leaving 9 bases between them. The CDR3 has 13 residues. CDR3 sequence (DNA): TGCAGTGCTAGTGACACCATCCAAGAGACCCAGTACTTC. Protein: CSASDTIQETQYF.